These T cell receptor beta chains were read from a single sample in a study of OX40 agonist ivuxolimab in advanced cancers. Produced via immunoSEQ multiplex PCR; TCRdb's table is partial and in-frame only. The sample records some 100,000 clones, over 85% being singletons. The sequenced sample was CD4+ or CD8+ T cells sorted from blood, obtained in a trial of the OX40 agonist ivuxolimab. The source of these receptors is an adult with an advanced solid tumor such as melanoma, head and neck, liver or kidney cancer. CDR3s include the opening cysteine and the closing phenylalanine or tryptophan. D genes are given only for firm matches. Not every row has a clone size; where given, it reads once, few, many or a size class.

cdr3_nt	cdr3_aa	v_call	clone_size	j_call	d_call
TGTGCCAGCAGAAACACAGATACGCAGTATTTT	CASRNTDTQYF	TRBV7-9	few	TRBJ2-3	NA
TGTGCCACCAGCAGGAACACCGGGGAGCTGTTTTTT	CATSRNTGELFF	TRBV15	NA	TRBJ2-2	NA
TGTGCCAGCAGCTTACGGAAATCCGATGGCTACACCTTC	CASSLRKSDGYTF	TRBV7-2	NA	TRBJ1-2	NA
TGTGCCAGCAGCTTGTTCGACAGGGAGGGGCACGAGCAGTACTTC	CASSLFDREGHEQYF	TRBV5-4	NA	TRBJ2-7	NA
TGTGCCAGCAGTTCCCCGTGGACCCAGTACTTC	CASSSPWTQYF	TRBV28	NA	TRBJ2-5	NA
TGTGCCAGCAGCGCACGACAGCTAGGACTTTCCAATGAGCAGTTCTTC	CASSARQLGLSNEQFF	TRBV9	NA	TRBJ2-1	NA
TGTGCCAGCAGCCGGTATGGGGGAGGAAACACCATATATTTT	CASSRYGGGNTIYF	TRBV5-4	NA	TRBJ1-3	NA
TGCGCCAGCAGCTTGACACTATCTTTGAACACCGGGGAGCTGTTTTTT	CASSLTLSLNTGELFF	TRBV5-1	NA	TRBJ2-2	NA
TGTGCCAGCAGTCAGCCGGGTCGGGGGTCCGAGCAGTACTTC	CASSQPGRGSEQYF	TRBV7-9	NA	TRBJ2-7	NA
TGTGCCAGCAGCTCCGGCGTAAACACCGGGGAGCTGTTTTTT	CASSSGVNTGELFF	TRBV7-3	NA	TRBJ2-2	NA
TGTGTCATCTCAAGTGGGGGGGCTGGGGCCGGCTACACCTTC	CVISSGGAGAGYTF	TRBV10-3	NA	TRBJ1-2	NA
TGTGCCAGCAGTGACTCGACGTGGCCTAATACGCAGTATTTT	CASSDSTWPNTQYF	TRBV6-4	NA	TRBJ2-3	NA
TGTGCCACCAGCAGAGGGATAGACTATGGCTACACCTTC	CATSRGIDYGYTF	TRBV15	once	TRBJ1-2	NA
TGTGCCAGCAATCCAGGTTTCGGGGTTGGGTTAGGCACTGAAGCTTTCTTT	CASNPGFGVGLGTEAFF	TRBV27	NA	TRBJ1-1	NA
TGTGCCACCAGCAGAGAAGTCACCGGGGAGCTGTTTTTT	CATSREVTGELFF	TRBV15	few	TRBJ2-2	NA
TGTGCCAGCAGCTTAATGGGTGATACGCAGTATTTT	CASSLMGDTQYF	TRBV7-2	NA	TRBJ2-3	NA
TGTGCCATCAGTACATACGGACAGGGGGGCTATGGCTACACCTTC	CAISTYGQGGYGYTF	TRBV10-3	NA	TRBJ1-2	TRBD1
TGTGCCAGCAGTTACAGCGCTTTTGGGGTTTACGAGCAGTACTTC	CASSYSAFGVYEQYF	TRBV6-5	NA	TRBJ2-7	NA